This T cell receptor (beta chain) was retrieved from a study of blood T cell repertoires in COVID-19. Overall study: There were acute and convalescent COVID-19 samples, and they came from the United States, Italy and Spain.

Study processing details: The authors estimated nucleated cell counts from reference gene primer amplification. Profiled with immunoSEQ multiplex PCR; TCRdb holds only in-frame clones, not every one. The V and J calls and the clone size are those of that table, but D and trimming were determined from the DNA. The repertoire holds 140,000 or so clones, with over 75% as singletons. CDR1 and CDR2 from the germline V gene are MGHDK and SYGVNS. V lost 3 bases to trimming and J lost 4 bases, with 12 bases between them. The CDR3 length is 14 residues. The TCR was taken from a man aged 60-69 years with active or convalescent COVID-19. V usage is TRBV25-1 and J usage is TRBJ1-2; possibly TRBD1 for D (5 bases). Sequenced: peripheral blood. This CDR3 is CASSEPGTGYGYTF. The CDR3 nucleotides read TGTGCCAGCAGTGAGCCCGGGACTGGCTATGGCTACACCTTC.